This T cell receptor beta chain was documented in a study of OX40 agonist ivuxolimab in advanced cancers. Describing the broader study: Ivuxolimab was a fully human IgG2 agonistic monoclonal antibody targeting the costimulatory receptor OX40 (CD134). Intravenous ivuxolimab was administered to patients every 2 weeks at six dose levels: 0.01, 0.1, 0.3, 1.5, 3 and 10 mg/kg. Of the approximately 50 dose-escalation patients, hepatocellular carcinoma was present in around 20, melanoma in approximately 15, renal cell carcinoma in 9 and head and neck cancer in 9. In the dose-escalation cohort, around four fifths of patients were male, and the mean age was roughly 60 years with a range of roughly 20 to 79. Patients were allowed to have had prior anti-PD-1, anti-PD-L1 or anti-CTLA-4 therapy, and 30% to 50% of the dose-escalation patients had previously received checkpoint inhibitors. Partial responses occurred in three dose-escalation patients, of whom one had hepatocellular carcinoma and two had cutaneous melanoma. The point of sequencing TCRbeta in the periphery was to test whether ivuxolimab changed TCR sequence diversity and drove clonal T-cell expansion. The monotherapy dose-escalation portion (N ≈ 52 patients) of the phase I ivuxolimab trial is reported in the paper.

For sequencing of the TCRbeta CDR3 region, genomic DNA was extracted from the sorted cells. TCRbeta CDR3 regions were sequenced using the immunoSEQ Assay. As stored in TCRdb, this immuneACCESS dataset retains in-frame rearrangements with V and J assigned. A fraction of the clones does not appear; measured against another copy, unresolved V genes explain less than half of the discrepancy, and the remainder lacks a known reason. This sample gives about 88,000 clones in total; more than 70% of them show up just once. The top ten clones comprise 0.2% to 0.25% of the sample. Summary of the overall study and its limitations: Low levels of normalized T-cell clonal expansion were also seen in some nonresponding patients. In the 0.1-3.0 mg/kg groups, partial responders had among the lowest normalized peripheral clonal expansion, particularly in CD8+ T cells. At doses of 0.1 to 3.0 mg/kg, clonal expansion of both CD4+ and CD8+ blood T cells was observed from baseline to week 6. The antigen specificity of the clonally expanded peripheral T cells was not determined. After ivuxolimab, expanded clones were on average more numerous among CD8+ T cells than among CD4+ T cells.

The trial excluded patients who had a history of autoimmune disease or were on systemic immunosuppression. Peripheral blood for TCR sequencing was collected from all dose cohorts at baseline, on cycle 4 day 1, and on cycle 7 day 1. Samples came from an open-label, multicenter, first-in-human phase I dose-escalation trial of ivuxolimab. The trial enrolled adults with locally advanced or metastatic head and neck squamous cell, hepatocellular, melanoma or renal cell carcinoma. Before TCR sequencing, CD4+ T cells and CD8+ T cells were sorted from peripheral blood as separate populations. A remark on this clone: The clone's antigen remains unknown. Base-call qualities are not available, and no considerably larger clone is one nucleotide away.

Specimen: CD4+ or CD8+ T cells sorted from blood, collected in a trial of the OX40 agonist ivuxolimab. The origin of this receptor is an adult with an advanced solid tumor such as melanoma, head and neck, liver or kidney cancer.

The nucleotide sequence is given as TGTGCCAGCAGAGGGTATAGGAACACTGAAGCTTTCTTT. This yields the protein CASRGYRNTEAFF. The sequence links TRBV28 to TRBJ1-1; the D gene identity is not certain. The CDR3 goes from the cysteine to the phenylalanine over 13 residues. Only CDR3 DNA is held: 39 bases, read in frame from base 1. V was cut back by 6 bases and J by 1 base, leaving a gap of 9 bases between them. From the germline V gene, CDR1 is MDHEN and CDR2 is SYDVKM.